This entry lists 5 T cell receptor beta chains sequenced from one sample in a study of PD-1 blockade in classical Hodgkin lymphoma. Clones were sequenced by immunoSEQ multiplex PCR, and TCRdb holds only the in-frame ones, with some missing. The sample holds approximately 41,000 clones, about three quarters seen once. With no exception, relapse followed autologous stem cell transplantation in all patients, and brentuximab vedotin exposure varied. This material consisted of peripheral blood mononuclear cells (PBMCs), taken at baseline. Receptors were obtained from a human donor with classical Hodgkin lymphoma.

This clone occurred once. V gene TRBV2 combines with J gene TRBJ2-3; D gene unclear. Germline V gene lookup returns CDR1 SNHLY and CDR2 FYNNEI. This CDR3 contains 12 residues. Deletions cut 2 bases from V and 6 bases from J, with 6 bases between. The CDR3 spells CASSEWGDTQYF. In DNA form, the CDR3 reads TGTGCCAGCAGTGAATGGGGTGATACGCAGTATTTT.

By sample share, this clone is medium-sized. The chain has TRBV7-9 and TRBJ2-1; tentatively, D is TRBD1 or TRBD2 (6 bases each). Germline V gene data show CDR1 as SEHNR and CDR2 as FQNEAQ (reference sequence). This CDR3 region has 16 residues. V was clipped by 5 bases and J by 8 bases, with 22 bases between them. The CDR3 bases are TGTGCCAGCAGCGCCAGCCTTAAGGGGGAGGTCGATGAGCAGTTCTTC. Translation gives CASSASLKGEVDEQFF.

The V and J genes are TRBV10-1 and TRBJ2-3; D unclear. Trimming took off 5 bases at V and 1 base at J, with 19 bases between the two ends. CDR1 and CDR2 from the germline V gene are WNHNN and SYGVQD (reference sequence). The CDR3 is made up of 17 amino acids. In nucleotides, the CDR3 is TGCGCCAGCAGTCCTATCTTAGTGGGGATAGGCACAGATACGCAGTATTTT. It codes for CASSPILVGIGTDTQYF.

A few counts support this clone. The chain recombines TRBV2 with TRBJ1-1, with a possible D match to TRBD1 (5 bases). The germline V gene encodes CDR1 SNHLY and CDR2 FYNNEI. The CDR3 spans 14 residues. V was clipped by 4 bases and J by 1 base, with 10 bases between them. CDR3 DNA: TGTGCCAGCAGTGCAGGGACCGCGAACACTGAAGCTTTCTTT. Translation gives CASSAGTANTEAFF.

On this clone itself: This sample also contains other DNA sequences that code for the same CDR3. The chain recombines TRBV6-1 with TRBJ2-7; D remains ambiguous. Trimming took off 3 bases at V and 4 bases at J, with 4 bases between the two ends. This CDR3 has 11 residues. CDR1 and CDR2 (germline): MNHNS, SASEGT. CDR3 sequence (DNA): TGTGCCAGCAGTGAGGGTTACGAGCAGTACTTC. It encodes CASSEGYEQYF.